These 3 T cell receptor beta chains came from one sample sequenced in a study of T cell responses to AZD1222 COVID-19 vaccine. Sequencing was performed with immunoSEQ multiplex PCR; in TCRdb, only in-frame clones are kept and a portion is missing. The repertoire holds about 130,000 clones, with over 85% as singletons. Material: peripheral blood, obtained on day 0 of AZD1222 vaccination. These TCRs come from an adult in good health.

The CDR3 loop reads CASSEATQSNQPQHF. The CDR3 DNA sequence: TGTGCCAGCAGTGAAGCTACACAGTCGAATCAGCCCCAGCATTTT. The chain couples TRBV2 to TRBJ1-5; D is unclear. This CDR3 is built from 15 residues. Deletions cut 0 bases from V and 4 bases from J, with 10 bases between. The germline gives CDR1 SNHLY, CDR2 FYNNEI.

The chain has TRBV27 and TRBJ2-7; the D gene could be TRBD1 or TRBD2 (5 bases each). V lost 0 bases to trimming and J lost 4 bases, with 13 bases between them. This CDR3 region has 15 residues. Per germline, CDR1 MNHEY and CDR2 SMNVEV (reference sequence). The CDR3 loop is CASSLSSGRIYEQYF. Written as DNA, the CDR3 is TGTGCCAGCAGTTTATCCTCGGGACGGATATACGAGCAGTACTTC.

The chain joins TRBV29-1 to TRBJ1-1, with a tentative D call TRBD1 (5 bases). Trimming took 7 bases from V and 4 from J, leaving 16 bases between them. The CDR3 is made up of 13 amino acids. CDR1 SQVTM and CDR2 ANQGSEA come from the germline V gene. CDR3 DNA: TGCAGCGCGTACCGGGACTCCCCCACTGAAGCTTTCTTT. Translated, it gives CSAYRDSPTEAFF.